Each of the 9 T cell receptor beta chains below was sequenced from the same sample in a study of blood T cell repertoires in COVID-19. Profiled with immunoSEQ multiplex PCR; TCRdb holds only in-frame clones, not every one. The sample includes nearly 200,000 clones, approximately 86% seen only once; the top ten take approximately 0.9%. Source material: peripheral blood. The receptors derive from a man between 60 and 70 years old with COVID-19, enrolled during active disease.

This chain connects TRBV6-5 to TRBJ2-2; D perhaps matches TRBD1 (7 bases). V lost 0 bases and J lost 4, with 12 bases in between. Germline-derived CDR1 and CDR2 are MNHEY and SVGAGI. The CDR3 contains 16 residues. The CDR3 nucleotides are TGTGCCAGCAGTTACTCGACTAGGGGGCGCACCGGGGAGCTGTTTTTT. Its translation is CASSYSTRGRTGELFF.

J is TRBJ1-5 and V is TRBV6-5; a possible D gene is TRBD1 (5 bases). In germline, CDR1 is MNHEY, CDR2 SVGAGI. The V end was cut by 4 bases, the J end by 6 bases, with 16 bases between. The CDR3 sequence is 15 residues long. This chain's CDR3 is CASSSKGKRGQPQHF. The CDR3 DNA reads TGTGCCAGCAGTTCCAAGGGGAAGAGAGGTCAGCCCCAGCATTTT.

V usage is TRBV4-2 and J usage is TRBJ1-2; no firm D call. Germline assignment: CDR1 LGHNA and CDR2 YNFKEQ. V lost 1 base and J 4 bases, leaving 10 bases between the germline ends. The CDR3 is 14 amino acids. CDR3 protein: CASSQAPSSYGYTF. DNA of the CDR3: TGTGCCAGCAGCCAAGCTCCATCCAGCTATGGCTACACCTTC.

The genes are TRBV10-3 and TRBJ2-3; the match to TRBD1 covers 10 bases. V lost 4 bases and J lost 4; bases outside the gene matches: 11. The germline CDR1 and CDR2 sequences are ENHRY and SYGVKD. The CDR3 totals 17 residues. CDR3 loop: CAISGGQGMVSPDTQYF. Written as DNA, the CDR3 is TGTGCCATCAGTGGGGGACAGGGGATGGTTAGCCCAGATACGCAGTATTTT.

This rearrangement joins TRBV5-8 to TRBJ1-2; 7 nucleotides match TRBD1. The germline V gene has CDR1 SGHTS and CDR2 YDEGEE. Trimming at V came to 4 bases and at J to 7 bases, leaving 10 bases not matched to a gene. CDR3 length: 14 residues. The CDR3 DNA follows: TGTGCCAGCAGCCAGACAGGGATTCGGGGTGGCTACACCTTC. It yields the protein CASSQTGIRGGYTF. The whole variable domain, filled in from reference TRBV5-8 and TRBJ1-2, reads EAGVTQSPTHLIKTRGQQATLRCSPISGHTSVYWYQQALGLGLQFLLWYDEGEERNRGNFPPRFSGRQFPNYSSELNVNALELEDSALYLCASSQTGIRGGYTFGSGTRLTVV.

The chain employs TRBV4-2 and TRBJ2-7, with 7 bases matching TRBD2. With 1 base clipped from V and 0 bases from J, the junction kept 6 bases outside the gene matches. CDR3 length equals 16 residues. Germline V gene data show CDR1 as LGHNA and CDR2 as YNFKEQ. The CDR3, as DNA: TGTGCCAGCAGCCAAGTATTTAGCGGGCCCTCCTACGAGCAGTACTTC. Amino acids: CASSQVFSGPSYEQYF.

V usage is TRBV15 and J usage is TRBJ2-1; the match to TRBD2 covers 8 bases. Per germline, CDR1 LNHNV and CDR2 YYDKDF (reference sequence). V lost 1 base, J lost 4 bases, and 3 bases stayed unmatched. The CDR3 has 15 residues. DNA for the CDR3: TGTGCCACCAGCAGAGCCGCGGGGGGTTACAATGAGCAGTTCTTC. Translation: CATSRAAGGYNEQFF.

V usage is TRBV10-3 and J usage is TRBJ1-1; 8 bases agree with TRBD1. With V trimmed by 10 bases and J by 4 bases, 8 bases remained unmatched. The CDR3 spans 13 residues. Looked up from germline, CDR1 is ENHRY and CDR2 is SYGVKD. The CDR3 loop reads CATWSGGFTEAFF. The CDR3 DNA sequence: TGTGCCACCTGGTCAGGGGGCTTCACTGAAGCTTTCTTT.

This clone appeared once. This sequence joins TRBV5-1 and TRBJ2-3; weak D call: TRBD2 (6 bases). Germline lookup yields CDR1 SGHRS and CDR2 YFSETQ. The CDR3 is 15 amino acids. The V end was cut by 0 bases, the J end by 2 bases, with 10 bases between. The CDR3 nucleotides are TGCGCCAGCAGCTTGGTGGGGGGAGTCACAGATACGCAGTATTTT. Translating gives CASSLVGGVTDTQYF.